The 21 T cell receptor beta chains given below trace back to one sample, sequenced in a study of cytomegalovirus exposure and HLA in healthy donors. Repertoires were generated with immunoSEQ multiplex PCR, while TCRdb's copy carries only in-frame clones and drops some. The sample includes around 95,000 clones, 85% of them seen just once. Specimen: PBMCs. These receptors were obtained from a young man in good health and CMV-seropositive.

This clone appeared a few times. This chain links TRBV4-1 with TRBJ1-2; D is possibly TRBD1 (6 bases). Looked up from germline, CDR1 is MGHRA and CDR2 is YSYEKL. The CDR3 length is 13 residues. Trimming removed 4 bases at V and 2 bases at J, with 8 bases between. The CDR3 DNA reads TGCGCCAGCAGCCCCGGACAGAACTATGGCTACACCTTC. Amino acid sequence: CASSPGQNYGYTF.

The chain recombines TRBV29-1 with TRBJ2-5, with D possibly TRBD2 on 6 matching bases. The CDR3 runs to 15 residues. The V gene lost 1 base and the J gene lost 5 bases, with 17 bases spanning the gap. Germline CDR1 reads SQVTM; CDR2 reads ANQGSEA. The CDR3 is CSVEGRAERVETQYF. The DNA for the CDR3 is TGCAGCGTTGAAGGGAGGGCTGAGAGGGTGGAGACCCAGTACTTC.

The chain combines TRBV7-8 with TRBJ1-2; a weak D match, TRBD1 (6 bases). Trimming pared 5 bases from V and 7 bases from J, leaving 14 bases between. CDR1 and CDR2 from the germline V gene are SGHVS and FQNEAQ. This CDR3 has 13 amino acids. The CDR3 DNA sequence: TGTGCCAGCAGCCCCGGACAGCTTGGTGGCTACACCTTC. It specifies CASSPGQLGGYTF.

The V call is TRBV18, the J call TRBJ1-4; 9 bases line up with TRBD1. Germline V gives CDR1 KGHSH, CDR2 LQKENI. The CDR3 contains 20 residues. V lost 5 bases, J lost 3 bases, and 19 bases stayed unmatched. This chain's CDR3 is CASSTSPGQGIRWANEKLFF. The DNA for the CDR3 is TGTGCCAGCTCAACTTCGCCCGGACAGGGGATTAGATGGGCTAATGAAAAACTGTTTTTT. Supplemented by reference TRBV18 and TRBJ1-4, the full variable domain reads NAGVMQNPRHLVRRRGQEARLRCSPMKGHSHVYWYRQLPEEGLKFMVYLQKENIIDESGMPKERFSAEFPKEGPSILRIQQVVRGDSAAYFCASSTSPGQGIRWANEKLFFGSGTQLSVL.

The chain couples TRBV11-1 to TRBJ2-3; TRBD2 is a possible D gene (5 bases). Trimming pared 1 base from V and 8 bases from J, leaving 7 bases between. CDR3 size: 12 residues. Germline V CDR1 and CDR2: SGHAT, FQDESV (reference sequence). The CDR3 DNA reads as TGTGCCAGCAGCTTAGGTGCGGGTACGCAGTATTTT. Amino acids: CASSLGAGTQYF.

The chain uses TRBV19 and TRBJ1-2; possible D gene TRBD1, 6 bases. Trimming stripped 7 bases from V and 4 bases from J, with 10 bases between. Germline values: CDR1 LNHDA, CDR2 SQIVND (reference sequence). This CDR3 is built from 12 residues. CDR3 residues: CASTTGIYGYTF. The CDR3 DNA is TGTGCCAGTACCACAGGGATCTATGGCTACACCTTC.

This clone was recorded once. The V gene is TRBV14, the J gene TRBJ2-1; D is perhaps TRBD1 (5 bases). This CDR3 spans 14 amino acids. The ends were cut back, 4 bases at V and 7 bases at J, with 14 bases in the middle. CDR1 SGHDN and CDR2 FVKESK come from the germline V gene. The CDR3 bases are TGTGCCAGCAGCCTCGTGGGGCTGGGGAATGAGCAGTTCTTC. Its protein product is CASSLVGLGNEQFF.

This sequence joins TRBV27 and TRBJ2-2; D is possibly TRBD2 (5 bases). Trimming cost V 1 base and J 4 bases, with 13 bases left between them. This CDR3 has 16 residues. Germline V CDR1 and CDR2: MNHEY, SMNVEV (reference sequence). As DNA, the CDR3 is TGTGCCAGCAGTTTATTCGTCGGGGAACCCACCGGGGAGCTGTTTTTT. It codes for CASSLFVGEPTGELFF.

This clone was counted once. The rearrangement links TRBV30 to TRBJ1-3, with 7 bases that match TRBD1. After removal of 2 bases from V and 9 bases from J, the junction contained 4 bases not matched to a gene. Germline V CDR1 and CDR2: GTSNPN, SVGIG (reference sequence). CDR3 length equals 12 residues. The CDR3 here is CAWSPQGTTIYF. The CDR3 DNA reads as TGTGCCTGGAGTCCACAGGGGACCACCATATATTTT.

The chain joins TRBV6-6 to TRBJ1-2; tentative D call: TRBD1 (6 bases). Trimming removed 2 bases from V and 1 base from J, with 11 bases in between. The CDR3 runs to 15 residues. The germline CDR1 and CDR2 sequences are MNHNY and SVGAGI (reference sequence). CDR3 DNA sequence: TGTGCCAGCAGTTACGGAAACAGGGATAACTATGGCTACACCTTC. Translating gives CASSYGNRDNYGYTF.

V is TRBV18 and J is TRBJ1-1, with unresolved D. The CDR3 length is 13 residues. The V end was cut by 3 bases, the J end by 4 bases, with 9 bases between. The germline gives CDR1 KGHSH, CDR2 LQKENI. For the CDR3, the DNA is TGTGCCAGCTCACCGTCGGTTCGCACTGAAGCTTTCTTT. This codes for CASSPSVRTEAFF.

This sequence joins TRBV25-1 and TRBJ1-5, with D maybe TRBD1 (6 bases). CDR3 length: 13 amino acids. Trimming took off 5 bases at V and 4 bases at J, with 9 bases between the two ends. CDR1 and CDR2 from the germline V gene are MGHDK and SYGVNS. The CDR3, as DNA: TGTGCCAGCAGTACAGGGCTTAATCAGCCCCAGCATTTT. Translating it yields CASSTGLNQPQHF.

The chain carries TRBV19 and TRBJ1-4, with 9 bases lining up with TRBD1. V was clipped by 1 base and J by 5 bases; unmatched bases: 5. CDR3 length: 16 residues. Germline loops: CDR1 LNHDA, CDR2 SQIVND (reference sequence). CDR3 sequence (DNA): TGTGCCAGTAGTATAGTTGTCGGACAGGGGAATGAAAAACTGTTTTTT. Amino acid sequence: CASSIVVGQGNEKLFF. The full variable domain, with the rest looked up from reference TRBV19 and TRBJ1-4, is DGGITQSPKYLFRKEGQNVTLSCEQNLNHDAMYWYRQDPGQGLRLIYYSQIVNDFQKGDIAEGYSVSREKKESFPLTVTSAQKNPTAFYLCASSIVVGQGNEKLFFGSGTQLSVL.

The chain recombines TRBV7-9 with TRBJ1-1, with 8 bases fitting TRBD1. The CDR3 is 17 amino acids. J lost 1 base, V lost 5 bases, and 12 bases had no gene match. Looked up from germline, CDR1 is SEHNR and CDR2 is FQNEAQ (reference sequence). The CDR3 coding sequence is TGTGCCAGCAGCCCACGCAGGACAGGGAGGGGGAACACTGAAGCTTTCTTT. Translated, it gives CASSPRRTGRGNTEAFF.

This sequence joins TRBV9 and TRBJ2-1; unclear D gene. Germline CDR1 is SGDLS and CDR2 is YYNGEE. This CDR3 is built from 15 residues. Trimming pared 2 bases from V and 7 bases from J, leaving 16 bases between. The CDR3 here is CASSVAAAPGNEQFF. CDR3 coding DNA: TGTGCCAGCAGCGTTGCGGCTGCACCTGGGAATGAGCAGTTCTTC.

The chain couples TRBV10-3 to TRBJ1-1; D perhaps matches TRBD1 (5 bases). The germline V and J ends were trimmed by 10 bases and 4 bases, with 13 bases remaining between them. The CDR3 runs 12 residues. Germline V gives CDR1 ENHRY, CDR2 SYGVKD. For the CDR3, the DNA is TGTGCCACCACAGGTTTGGGCACTGAAGCTTTCTTT. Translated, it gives CATTGLGTEAFF.

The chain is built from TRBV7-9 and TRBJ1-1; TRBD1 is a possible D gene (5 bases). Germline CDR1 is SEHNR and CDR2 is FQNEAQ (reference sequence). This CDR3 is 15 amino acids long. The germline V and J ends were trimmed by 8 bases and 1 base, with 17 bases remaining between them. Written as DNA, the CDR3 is TGTGCCAGCGGACCTTGGACATTAAAGAACACTGAAGCTTTCTTT. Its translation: CASGPWTLKNTEAFF.

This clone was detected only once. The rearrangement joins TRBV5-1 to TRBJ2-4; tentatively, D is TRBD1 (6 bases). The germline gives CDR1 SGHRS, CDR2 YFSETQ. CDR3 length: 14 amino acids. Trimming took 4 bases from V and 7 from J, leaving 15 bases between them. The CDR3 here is CASSPDTQGNIQYF. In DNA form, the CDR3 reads TGCGCCAGCAGCCCCGACACCCAGGGGAACATTCAGTACTTC. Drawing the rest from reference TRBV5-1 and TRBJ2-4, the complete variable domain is KAGVTQTPRYLIKTRGQQVTLSCSPISGHRSVSWYQQTPGQGLQFLFEYFSETQRNKGNFPGRFSGRQFSNSRSEMNVSTLELGDSALYLCASSPDTQGNIQYFGAGTRLSVL.

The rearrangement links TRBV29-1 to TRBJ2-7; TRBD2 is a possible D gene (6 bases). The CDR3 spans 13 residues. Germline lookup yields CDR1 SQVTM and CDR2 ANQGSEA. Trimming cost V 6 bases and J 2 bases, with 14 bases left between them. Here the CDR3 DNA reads TGCAGCGTCGCCAAACGGGGGACCTACGAGCAGTACTTC. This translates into CSVAKRGTYEQYF.

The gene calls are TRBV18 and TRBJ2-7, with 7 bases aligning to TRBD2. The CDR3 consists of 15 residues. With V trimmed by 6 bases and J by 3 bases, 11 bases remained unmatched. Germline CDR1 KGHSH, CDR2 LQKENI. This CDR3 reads CASSVGSGKRYEQYF. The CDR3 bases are TGTGCCAGCTCCGTGGGGAGCGGGAAACGCTACGAGCAGTACTTC.

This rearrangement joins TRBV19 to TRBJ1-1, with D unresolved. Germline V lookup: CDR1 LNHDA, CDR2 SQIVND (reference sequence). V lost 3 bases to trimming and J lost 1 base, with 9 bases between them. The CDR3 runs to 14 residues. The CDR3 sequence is CASSIPNTNTEAFF. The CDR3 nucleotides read TGTGCCAGTAGTATCCCAAACACGAACACTGAAGCTTTCTTT.